This paragraph reports one T cell receptor (beta chain). The antigen remains undetermined. Looked up from germline, CDR1 is SGHAT and CDR2 is FQNNGV. This CDR3 contains 16 residues. The J segment lost 4 bases and the V segment lost 3 bases, leaving 7 bases of the junction unmatched. The study ran its PCR with 60 Vbeta and 13 Jbeta primers. Sequenced by immunoSEQ multiplex PCR; TCRdb stores in-frame clones only, minus some. The sample includes some 150,000 clones, about four fifths of them seen just once. This record belongs to a study of cytomegalovirus exposure and HLA in healthy donors. Overall study results and limits: It was taken for granted in presence/absence analyses that sequencing depth across donors was roughly uniform. Several of the most significant clusters appeared linked to common viral pathogens, based on a later analysis. Association of a missense DCLRE1C variant with TCR beta V- and J-gene trimming was reported in a later analysis.

The material sequenced was PBMCs. This chain joins TRBV11-2 and TRBJ2-1, with 9 bases lining up with TRBD1. This TCR came from a male donor in good health and CMV-seronegative. The CDR3 DNA follows: TGTGCCAGCAGCTTTAAACCGGGACAGGGTTACAATGAGCAGTTCTTC. Translation gives CASSFKPGQGYNEQFF.